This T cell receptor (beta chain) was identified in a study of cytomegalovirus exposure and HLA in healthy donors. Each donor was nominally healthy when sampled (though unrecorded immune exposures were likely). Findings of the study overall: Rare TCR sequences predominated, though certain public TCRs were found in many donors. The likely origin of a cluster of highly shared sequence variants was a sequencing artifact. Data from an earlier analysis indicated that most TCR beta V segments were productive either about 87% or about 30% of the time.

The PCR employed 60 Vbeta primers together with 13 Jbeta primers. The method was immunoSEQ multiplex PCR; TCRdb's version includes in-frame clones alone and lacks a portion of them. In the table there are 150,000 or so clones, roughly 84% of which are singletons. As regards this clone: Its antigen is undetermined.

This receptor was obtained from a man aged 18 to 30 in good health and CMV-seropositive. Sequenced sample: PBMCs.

The CDR3 DNA reads TGTGCCAGTGGACAGGAGGCGTCTAATTCACCCCTCCACTTT. This sequence encodes CASGQEASNSPLHF. This chain uses TRBV6-5 with TRBJ1-6, with 7 bases that match TRBD1. Germline V gene sequence: CDR1 MNHEY, CDR2 SVGAGI. The CDR3 is 14 amino acids. V dropped 9 bases and J dropped 6; count of bases not matched to a gene: 8.